This entry concerns a single T cell receptor beta chain. The PCR contained 60 Vbeta and 13 Jbeta primers. The assay was immunoSEQ multiplex PCR, and TCRdb's table has in-frame clones only and misses some. Of about 150,000 clones listed, about 84% are singletons. This specimen comes from a study of cytomegalovirus exposure and HLA in healthy donors. V was shortened by 7 bases and J by 6 bases, with 15 bases between the two germline ends. Germline-derived CDR1 and CDR2 are MNHNS and SASEGT. The CDR3 is made up of 13 amino acids. Donors consisted of healthy bone marrow donors. Each donor was nominally healthy when sampled (though unrecorded immune exposures were likely).

The sequenced material came from PBMCs. This chain connects TRBV6-1 to TRBJ1-1, with D tentatively TRBD1 (6 bases). The receptor was derived from a male donor in good health and CMV-seronegative. CDR3 residues: CASNPDRRAEAFF. The DNA of the CDR3 is TGTGCCAGCAATCCCGACAGGAGAGCTGAAGCTTTCTTT.